The table lists the clone carrying this T cell receptor beta chain with a few counts. Its antigen is undetermined. This entry comes from a study of beta chain features in type 1 diabetes. Study context: Across all samples, about 100,000,000 sorted cells were examined.

This CDR3 is built from 14 residues. Trimming cost V 2 bases and J 0 bases, with 7 bases left between them. The germline V gene has CDR1 ENHRY and CDR2 SYGVKD. Study-wide results and limits: Significant though moderate, a shortening of TCRB CDR3s appeared in all four CD4+ subsets of Type 1 diabetes patients. The similarity of naive, central memory and Treg TCRB repertoires appeared greater among patients than among healthy donors. Lower insertion and higher deletion counts appeared at VDJ junctions in type 1 diabetes patients.

Isolated RNA was reverse transcribed in full, so expressed TCRB transcripts were sequenced. Data came from immunoSEQ multiplex PCR; TCRdb stores just in-frame clones and leaves some out. The sample has about 160,000 clones, about 9.8% seen once; the top ten hold 2% to 3%. The chain recombines TRBV10-3 with TRBJ1-2; tentatively, D is TRBD1 (5 bases). Sequenced material: central memory CD4+ T cells from blood. This clonotype originated in a woman aged 18-35 years in good health. The CDR3 DNA reads TGTGCCATCAGTGAGGACAGCGCTAACTATGGCTACACCTTC. It encodes CAISEDSANYGYTF.